This is a list of T cell receptor beta chains from one sample in a study of Ad26.COV2.S vaccination and SARS-CoV-2 variants. TCRdb keeps only in-frame clones here, not all; method: immunoSEQ multiplex PCR. The sample has roughly 420,000 clones, approximately 92% seen once. The sample in question was peripheral blood, obtained in a trial of Ad26.COV2.S vaccine versus placebo. These receptors came from a person aged 18-60 years who received the Ad26.COV2.S COVID-19 vaccine or a placebo. Each CDR3 is given with its conserved first and last residue. The D gene is left open where the match is weak.

>TRBJ1-3|-|TRBV5-4
CASSSDSGNTIYF
TGTGCCAGCAGCTCGGACTCTGGAAACACCATATATTTT
>TRBJ1-3|-|TRBV7-3
CASSSGTFGNTIYF
TGTGCCAGCAGCTCCGGGACCTTTGGAAACACCATATATTTT
>TRBJ1-1|-|TRBV19
CAGRARGGRLFF
TGTGCCGGCCGAGCCCGTGGGGGGCGGCTTTTCTTT
>TRBJ2-7|TRBD1|TRBV18
CASSPGQGLVEQYF
TGTGCCAGCTCACCTGGACAGGGTCTAGTCGAGCAGTACTTC
>TRBJ2-1|-|TRBV27
CASTQGGSSYNEQFF
TGTGCCAGCACCCAAGGGGGGTCCTCCTACAATGAGCAGTTCTTC
>TRBJ1-5|-|TRBV29-1
CSVSPAGNQPQHF
TGCAGCGTGTCTCCGGCGGGCAATCAGCCCCAGCATTTT
>TRBJ2-5|TRBD2|TRBV19
CASNGREGHETQYF
TGTGCCAGTAACGGACGGGAGGGCCACGAGACCCAGTACTTC
>TRBJ2-7|TRBD1|TRBV28
CAIPRPGQGTSEQYF
TGTGCCATCCCAAGGCCGGGACAGGGGACCTCCGAGCAGTACTTC
>TRBJ1-6|-|TRBV14
CASSHAASRSYNSPLHF
TGTGCCAGCAGCCACGCAGCCTCTAGGTCCTATAATTCACCCCTCCACTTT
>TRBJ1-5|-|TRBV6-1
CASSEQGEWNQPQHF
TGTGCCAGCAGTGAACAGGGCGAATGGAATCAGCCCCAGCATTTT
>TRBJ1-2|TRBD1|TRBV7-8
CASSQGGRGVYGYTF
TGTGCCAGCAGCCAGGGGGGCAGGGGGGTTTATGGCTACACCTTC
>TRBJ2-3|-|TRBV21-1
CASRATQPPKQYF
TGTGCCAGCAGGGCGACCCAGCCCCCAAAACAGTATTTT
>TRBJ1-1|TRBD1|TRBV2
CASRRQGWGSTEAFF
TGTGCCAGCAGAAGACAGGGGTGGGGTAGCACTGAAGCTTTCTTT
>TRBJ2-2|TRBD1|TRBV5-6
CASSRDRANTGELFF
TGTGCCAGCAGCCGGGACAGAGCGAACACCGGGGAGCTGTTTTTT
>TRBJ2-7|-|TRBV6-4
CASSRPLDSSYEQYF
TGTGCCAGCAGTCGACCGCTCGACAGTTCCTACGAGCAGTACTTC